This passage covers 4 T cell receptor beta chains from one sample sequenced in a study of shared clonotypes between healthy human individuals. The data were produced by immunoSEQ multiplex PCR, yet TCRdb's version contains in-frame clones alone and is incomplete. The repertoire consists of about 2.4 million clones, with over 85% occurring once and the leading ten covering 0.36%. Sample: naive CD4+ T cells from PBMCs. Subset indicated: CD45RA+ positively selected. These receptors all come from a man between 18 and 35 years old in good health. Some clones in this sample may be carry-over from other donors' samples.

The gene calls are TRBV5-1 and TRBJ2-5; no clear D gene. The germline V gene has CDR1 SGHRS and CDR2 YFSETQ. Trimming stripped 0 bases from V and 7 bases from J, with 7 bases between. The CDR3 covers 12 residues. DNA of the CDR3: TGCGCCAGCAGCTTGGGGGTGGCGACCCAGTACTTC. Its protein product is CASSLGVATQYF.

The V call is TRBV19, the J call TRBJ1-1; 11 bases are shared with TRBD1. The CDR3 is made up of 16 amino acids. V was pared by 4 bases and J by 0 bases, with 4 bases of the junction left unmatched. Germline assignment: CDR1 LNHDA and CDR2 SQIVND (reference sequence). CDR3 DNA sequence: TGTGCCAGTAGTAGGGACAGGGGGTTACTGAACACTGAAGCTTTCTTT. Its translation is CASSRDRGLLNTEAFF.

This CDR3 reads CASSIDLRTGGRGYTF. DNA of the CDR3: TGTGCCAGTAGTATAGATTTGCGGACAGGGGGCAGAGGCTACACCTTC. The chain employs TRBV19 and TRBJ1-2; 11 positions match TRBD1. Germline loops: CDR1 LNHDA, CDR2 SQIVND (reference sequence). Trimming cost V 0 bases and J 8 bases; bases outside gene matches: 8. The CDR3 loop spans 16 amino acids.

The rearrangement uses TRBV5-1 and TRBJ1-1; 10 bases match TRBD1. J lost 3 bases, V lost 4 bases, and 9 bases had no gene match. Per germline, CDR1 SGHRS and CDR2 YFSETQ. This CDR3 comprises 16 residues. CDR3 sequence (DNA): TGCGCCAGCAGCCCCGGGACAGGGGACCGCCACACTGAAGCTTTCTTT. This encodes CASSPGTGDRHTEAFF.